This is a list of T cell receptor beta chains from one sample in a study of cytomegalovirus exposure and HLA in healthy donors. Produced via immunoSEQ multiplex PCR; TCRdb's table is partial and in-frame only. The sample yields around 60,000 clones, roughly 94% seen once. Sequencing input: PBMCs. All receptors derive from a man aged 18 to 30 in good health and CMV-seropositive. The CDR3 runs from the conserved cysteine through the conserved F or W. The D gene is left open where the match is weak. Rows give clone size only sometimes, using once, few, many, or a class for an expanded clone.

clone size: once
V gene: TRBV6-1
J gene: TRBJ2-3
D gene: NA
CDR3 protein: CASSEAPDRDTQYF
CDR3 DNA: TGTGCCAGCAGTGAAGCGCCAGACAGAGATACGCAGTATTTT

clone size: NA
V gene: TRBV7-9
J gene: TRBJ2-3
D gene: NA
CDR3 protein: CASRRNTDTQYF
CDR3 DNA: TGTGCCAGCAGGCGCAACACAGATACGCAGTATTTT

clone size: NA
V gene: TRBV7-9
J gene: TRBJ2-7
D gene: NA
CDR3 protein: CASSLGREQYF
CDR3 DNA: TGTGCCAGCAGCTTAGGTCGCGAGCAGTACTTC

clone size: NA
V gene: TRBV15
J gene: TRBJ1-1
D gene: NA
CDR3 protein: CATSRAGGTNTEAFF
CDR3 DNA: TGTGCCACCAGCAGGGCGGGAGGGACGAACACTGAAGCTTTCTTT

clone size: NA
V gene: TRBV27
J gene: TRBJ2-6
D gene: NA
CDR3 protein: CASSPLGSGANVLTF
CDR3 DNA: TGTGCCAGCAGTCCCCTCGGCTCTGGGGCCAACGTCCTGACTTTC

clone size: NA
V gene: TRBV29-1
J gene: TRBJ2-1
D gene: NA
CDR3 protein: CSAAGTESSYNEQFF
CDR3 DNA: TGCAGCGCCGCGGGGACGGAAAGCTCCTACAATGAGCAGTTCTTC

clone size: NA
V gene: TRBV30
J gene: TRBJ1-1
D gene: NA
CDR3 protein: CAWARGFTEAFF
CDR3 DNA: TGTGCCTGGGCTAGGGGATTCACTGAAGCTTTCTTT

clone size: NA
V gene: TRBV7-2
J gene: TRBJ2-5
D gene: TRBD2
CDR3 protein: CASSFSGGTETQYF
CDR3 DNA: TGTGCCAGCAGCTTTAGCGGGGGGACGGAGACCCAGTACTTC

clone size: NA
V gene: TRBV7-2
J gene: TRBJ2-7
D gene: TRBD2
CDR3 protein: CASSFTSGNYEQYF
CDR3 DNA: TGTGCCAGCAGCTTTACTAGCGGGAACTACGAGCAGTACTTC

clone size: NA
V gene: TRBV19
J gene: TRBJ2-5
D gene: TRBD2
CDR3 protein: CASSPPGTSVETQYF
CDR3 DNA: TGTGCCAGTAGTCCTCCCGGGACTAGCGTGGAGACCCAGTACTTC

clone size: NA
V gene: TRBV7-9
J gene: TRBJ1-4
D gene: NA
CDR3 protein: CASKGTQGEKLFF
CDR3 DNA: TGTGCCAGCAAAGGGACACAGGGTGAAAAACTGTTTTTT

clone size: NA
V gene: TRBV5-6
J gene: TRBJ2-1
D gene: NA
CDR3 protein: CASSSRAFPSWDEQFF
CDR3 DNA: TGTGCCAGCAGCTCCAGGGCTTTTCCCTCCTGGGATGAGCAGTTCTTC

clone size: once
V gene: TRBV28
J gene: TRBJ1-3
D gene: NA
CDR3 protein: CASSPTQGTGNTIYF
CDR3 DNA: TGTGCCAGCAGTCCCACCCAGGGAACTGGAAACACCATATATTTT

clone size: NA
V gene: TRBV30
J gene: TRBJ1-4
D gene: NA
CDR3 protein: CAWSYEPVKLFF
CDR3 DNA: TGTGCCTGGAGTTACGAACCGGTAAAACTGTTTTTT

clone size: NA
V gene: TRBV7-8
J gene: TRBJ2-3
D gene: TRBD2
CDR3 protein: CASVARGVAGETDTQYF
CDR3 DNA: TGTGCCTCGGTTGCGCGGGGAGTAGCGGGAGAAACAGATACGCAGTATTTT

clone size: NA
V gene: TRBV5-1
J gene: TRBJ2-3
D gene: TRBD2
CDR3 protein: CASSTTSGATDTQYF
CDR3 DNA: TGCGCCAGCAGCACAACTAGCGGGGCCACAGATACGCAGTATTTT

clone size: NA
V gene: TRBV29-1
J gene: TRBJ2-1
D gene: TRBD1
CDR3 protein: CSVEELGGRDRAIPFF
CDR3 DNA: TGCAGCGTTGAAGAACTAGGGGGACGGGACAGGGCAATACCGTTCTTC

clone size: NA
V gene: TRBV18
J gene: TRBJ2-7
D gene: TRBD2
CDR3 protein: CASSPLGALAAGGEQYF
CDR3 DNA: TGTGCCAGCTCACCACTAGGAGCACTAGCGGCCGGGGGCGAGCAGTACTTC

clone size: NA
V gene: TRBV12-5
J gene: TRBJ2-7
D gene: NA
CDR3 protein: CASGSPRDSQLGYEQYF
CDR3 DNA: TGTGCTAGTGGTTCACCCCGGGACTCGCAGTTGGGGTACGAGCAGTACTTC

clone size: NA
V gene: TRBV27
J gene: TRBJ2-5
D gene: TRBD2
CDR3 protein: CASSSRLAGQETQYF
CDR3 DNA: TGTGCCAGCAGTTCTCGACTAGCGGGACAAGAGACCCAGTACTTC

clone size: NA
V gene: TRBV18
J gene: TRBJ2-1
D gene: NA
CDR3 protein: CASSPFWGRDEQFF
CDR3 DNA: TGTGCCAGCTCACCTTTTTGGGGGCGGGATGAGCAGTTCTTC

clone size: once
V gene: TRBV27
J gene: TRBJ2-2
D gene: NA
CDR3 protein: CASRSPRNTGELFF
CDR3 DNA: TGTGCCAGCAGGAGTCCTCGTAACACCGGGGAGCTGTTTTTT

clone size: once
V gene: TRBV29-1
J gene: TRBJ2-5
D gene: NA
CDR3 protein: CSVEYPEGTQYF
CDR3 DNA: TGCAGCGTTGAATACCCCGAGGGGACCCAGTACTTC

clone size: NA
V gene: TRBV6-5
J gene: TRBJ2-1
D gene: TRBD2
CDR3 protein: CASKPGGADNEQFF
CDR3 DNA: TGTGCCAGCAAACCGGGGGGGGCGGACAATGAGCAGTTCTTC

clone size: NA
V gene: TRBV7-9
J gene: TRBJ2-7
D gene: NA
CDR3 protein: CASSLESEGFYF
CDR3 DNA: TGTGCCAGCAGCTTAGAGTCCGAGGGATTTTACTTC

clone size: NA
V gene: TRBV5-1
J gene: TRBJ2-1
D gene: NA
CDR3 protein: CASSLEGGYNEQFF
CDR3 DNA: TGCGCCAGCAGCTTGGAAGGGGGCTACAATGAGCAGTTCTTC

clone size: NA
V gene: TRBV4-2
J gene: TRBJ2-5
D gene: TRBD1
CDR3 protein: CASSEGQGTQYF
CDR3 DNA: TGTGCCAGCAGCGAGGGACAGGGAACCCAGTACTTC

clone size: NA
V gene: TRBV4-3
J gene: TRBJ2-1
D gene: NA
CDR3 protein: CASSPSRGSFPDEQFF
CDR3 DNA: TGCGCCAGCAGCCCCAGTAGAGGGAGTTTCCCCGATGAGCAGTTCTTC

clone size: NA
V gene: TRBV10-3
J gene: TRBJ2-7
D gene: NA
CDR3 protein: CAISDYRGSSYEQYF
CDR3 DNA: TGTGCCATCAGTGACTACCGCGGGTCTTCCTACGAGCAGTACTTC

clone size: NA
V gene: TRBV7-9
J gene: TRBJ2-7
D gene: NA
CDR3 protein: CASSLGEWYEQYF
CDR3 DNA: TGTGCCAGCAGCTTAGGGGAGTGGTACGAGCAGTACTTC

clone size: NA
V gene: TRBV7-9
J gene: TRBJ1-2
D gene: TRBD1
CDR3 protein: CASSLDGNRGGYTF
CDR3 DNA: TGTGCCAGCAGCTTAGATGGCAACAGGGGCGGCTACACCTTC

clone size: NA
V gene: TRBV14
J gene: TRBJ1-3
D gene: NA
CDR3 protein: CASSQDWGSRNTIYF
CDR3 DNA: TGTGCCAGCAGCCAAGACTGGGGCAGTAGAAACACCATATATTTT

clone size: NA
V gene: TRBV7-8
J gene: TRBJ2-1
D gene: TRBD1
CDR3 protein: CASSLVEWGQLNEQFF
CDR3 DNA: TGTGCCAGCAGCTTAGTAGAGTGGGGACAGCTAAATGAGCAGTTCTTC

clone size: NA
V gene: TRBV7-9
J gene: TRBJ2-1
D gene: NA
CDR3 protein: CASSLVAGNPYNEQFF
CDR3 DNA: TGTGCCAGCAGCTTAGTCGCAGGGAACCCCTACAATGAGCAGTTCTTC

clone size: NA
V gene: TRBV19
J gene: TRBJ1-4
D gene: TRBD1
CDR3 protein: CASRKNRGPSEKLFF
CDR3 DNA: TGTGCCAGTAGGAAAAACAGGGGGCCGAGTGAAAAACTGTTTTTT

clone size: NA
V gene: TRBV7-9
J gene: TRBJ1-2
D gene: NA
CDR3 protein: CASSFVGLGAFGYTF
CDR3 DNA: TGTGCCAGCAGCTTTGTTGGTCTAGGGGCTTTTGGCTACACCTTC

clone size: NA
V gene: TRBV5-1
J gene: TRBJ2-3
D gene: TRBD2
CDR3 protein: CASSASTSGVADTQYF
CDR3 DNA: TGCGCCAGCAGCGCTTCTACTAGCGGGGTGGCAGATACGCAGTATTTT

clone size: NA
V gene: TRBV7-2
J gene: TRBJ2-7
D gene: NA
CDR3 protein: CASSFGQTSYEQYF
CDR3 DNA: TGTGCCAGCAGCTTCGGACAGACCTCCTACGAGCAGTACTTC

clone size: few
V gene: TRBV6-6
J gene: TRBJ1-6
D gene: NA
CDR3 protein: CASSYLGEIDSPLHF
CDR3 DNA: TGTGCCAGCAGTTACCTAGGTGAAATCGATTCACCCCTCCACTTT

clone size: NA
V gene: TRBV11-3
J gene: TRBJ2-5
D gene: TRBD2
CDR3 protein: CASSLGFGTSGGAQETQYF
CDR3 DNA: TGTGCCAGCAGCTTAGGATTCGGGACTAGCGGGGGGGCCCAAGAGACCCAGTACTTC

clone size: NA
V gene: TRBV7-2
J gene: TRBJ2-5
D gene: TRBD1
CDR3 protein: CASSTDREKTQYF
CDR3 DNA: TGTGCCAGCAGCACCGACAGGGAAAAGACCCAGTACTTC

clone size: NA
V gene: TRBV7-9
J gene: TRBJ2-2
D gene: NA
CDR3 protein: CASSSVSNTGELFF
CDR3 DNA: TGTGCCAGCTCTTCCGTATCGAACACCGGGGAGCTGTTTTTT

clone size: NA
V gene: TRBV5-4
J gene: TRBJ2-2
D gene: TRBD1
CDR3 protein: CASRATGANTGELFF
CDR3 DNA: TGTGCCAGCAGAGCGACAGGGGCGAACACCGGGGAGCTGTTTTTC

clone size: NA
V gene: TRBV15
J gene: TRBJ1-4
D gene: NA
CDR3 protein: CATSSLGATNEKLFF
CDR3 DNA: TGTGCCACCAGCTCCCTAGGAGCAACTAATGAAAAACTGTTTTTT

clone size: NA
V gene: TRBV6-6
J gene: TRBJ2-2
D gene: NA
CDR3 protein: CASSFMSGELFF
CDR3 DNA: TGTGCCAGCAGTTTTATGAGCGGGGAGCTGTTTTTT

clone size: few
V gene: TRBV6-1
J gene: TRBJ1-4
D gene: NA
CDR3 protein: CASSEATGRGNEKLFF
CDR3 DNA: TGTGCCAGCAGTGAAGCTACGGGGCGGGGTAATGAAAAACTGTTTTTT

clone size: NA
V gene: TRBV6-5
J gene: TRBJ2-4
D gene: NA
CDR3 protein: CASSYRLGLAKNIQYF
CDR3 DNA: TGTGCCAGCAGTTACCGTCTCGGTCTAGCCAAAAACATTCAGTACTTC

clone size: NA
V gene: TRBV4-1
J gene: TRBJ1-6
D gene: NA
CDR3 protein: CASSQVENSPLHF
CDR3 DNA: TGCGCCAGCAGCCAAGTTGAGAATTCACCCCTCCACTTT

clone size: NA
V gene: TRBV28
J gene: TRBJ2-3
D gene: TRBD2
CDR3 protein: CASSLSFGASGRSSDTQYF
CDR3 DNA: TGTGCCAGCAGTTTAAGCTTTGGGGCTAGCGGGAGGAGTTCAGATACGCAGTATTTT

clone size: NA
V gene: TRBV28
J gene: TRBJ1-2
D gene: TRBD1
CDR3 protein: CASSPRDRDYGYTF
CDR3 DNA: TGTGCCAGCAGTCCACGGGACAGGGACTATGGCTACACCTTC

clone size: NA
V gene: TRBV27
J gene: TRBJ2-7
D gene: NA
CDR3 protein: CASSLSILAPAYEQYF
CDR3 DNA: TGTGCCAGCAGTTTATCGATCCTAGCGCCTGCCTACGAGCAGTACTTC

clone size: NA
V gene: TRBV6-1
J gene: TRBJ1-2
D gene: NA
CDR3 protein: CASSELQGVNYGYTF
CDR3 DNA: TGTGCCAGCAGTGAGTTACAGGGCGTTAACTATGGCTACACCTTC

clone size: NA
V gene: TRBV11-1
J gene: TRBJ1-1
D gene: TRBD1
CDR3 protein: CASSPTGAVGTEAFF
CDR3 DNA: TGTGCCAGCAGCCCAACAGGGGCCGTGGGGACTGAAGCTTTCTTT